This T cell receptor beta chain was sequenced in a study of cytomegalovirus exposure and HLA in healthy donors (dated by TCRdb to 2016 to 2017). Concerning the study at large: In an earlier analysis of approximately 640 of the donors, 250 to 350 Gb of sequence data and 100 million or so unique TCR beta sequences from about 179 million T cells were reported. In a later genetic analysis, genome-wide SNP genotypes for about 55% of the roughly 670 donors were used, and that subset was treated as a discovery cohort. The study profiled the T cell repertoires of hundreds of subjects by immunosequencing and related them to cytomegalovirus serostatus. The study combined high-throughput TCR immunosequencing, statistical association of individual TCRs with disease status, and machine learning to predict cytomegalovirus infection status. To study patterns of TCR occurrence, a later analysis re-analyzed previously published TCR beta repertoires from 666 donors and added high-resolution HLA genotyping. Roughly 5 DR-DQ haplotypes were handled as single units for association and clustering because linkage in the cohort was strong. Typing coverage varied by locus: about 620-640 donors for A, B, C, DRB1 and DQB1; roughly 500 for DQA1; nearly 610 for DPA1; roughly 450 for DPB1. Among approximately 370 genotyped donors of the cohort, an average of around 220,000 unique TCR beta nucleotide sequences was sequenced per donor, of which approximately 18% were non-productive. The genetic ancestry cluster associated with self-reported Caucasian donors included 70% to 85% of the 398 genotyped donors. Every discovery cohort repertoire had been produced on one sequencing platform. Donor age, sex, ethnicity and CMV serostatus were collected together with the repertoire data. A separate validation cohort of roughly 110 different subjects was used in addition to the roughly 700-subject first cohort. Rather than using new phenotypic data, the later analysis identified candidate immune exposures from TCR beta sequences and from how often those sequences occurred across donors. HLA typing covered class I and class II loci at four-digit resolution. The study aimed to test whether signatures of past pathogen exposure could be identified by cataloging public T cell receptors. Roughly 300 gigabases of sequencing data and approximately 84 million unique TCR sequences were included in an early release covering 550 to 800 HLA-typed donors. To decide whether each TCR beta V gene segment behaved as functional or pseudogenic, an earlier analysis of 587 of the donors relied on high-throughput TCR beta sequencing.

The cohort consisted of 600 to 750 healthy bone marrow donors. Cohort members were all nominally healthy when sampled, although unrecorded immune exposures were likely present. The donor tested CMV seronegative and was one of the 352 seronegative cohort members. Each donor provided a peripheral blood sample, and peripheral blood mononuclear cells were used for TCR beta sequencing. Genomic DNA extraction from the blood cell samples was performed with the Qiagen DNeasy Blood Extraction Kit. The library was produced with the immunoSEQ multiplex PCR assay. The multiplex PCR relied on a mix of 60 forward primers for TCR Vbeta segments and 13 reverse primers for TCR Jbeta segments. The CDR3 region of rearranged TCR beta genes was amplified from genomic DNA with a multiplex PCR assay. On the Illumina HiSeq System, the amplified TCR beta libraries were sequenced as 87-base-pair reads. The paper's data handling went like this. A later analysis counted tens of millions of unique TCR beta chains across the 666 repertoires, and some 12 million of these chains were shared by at least two donors. Raw reads were error-corrected and collapsed into unique sequences by a nearest-neighbor algorithm in which closely related sequences were merged to remove PCR and sequencing errors. Alignment of CDR3 sequences to IMGT reference sequences was used to assign V, D and J gene segments. For a sequence to be retained, a match of at least six nucleotides was required to both a V gene segment and a J gene segment. Rearrangements were called productive when the CDR3 lacked stop codons and stayed in frame with V and J; all others were non-productive. CDR3 was defined according to IMGT convention as the region running from the second conserved V-encoded cysteine to the conserved J-encoded phenylalanine. The earlier analysis of 500 to 750 of the donors excluded any sequence lacking an unambiguous match to a single V gene segment. An earlier analysis of about 590 of the donors classified V segments as functional when productive rearrangements were above 56.7% and as segregating when the standard deviation between donors was above 5%. To diagnose cytomegalovirus status from the catalog of TCR beta chain sequences, a statistical classification framework was built. V and J gene assignment, in a later analysis, came from comparing TCR nucleotide sequences with IMGT/GENE-DB human TR gene sequences. In a later analysis, CDR3 sequences and most-parsimonious VDJ recombination scenarios were assigned using the TCRdist pipeline. In a later analysis, each TCR beta chain was defined by its CDR3 amino acid sequence together with its V-gene family, and reads lacking a unique V-gene family were excluded. A later analysis removed 600 or so highly shared, low-generation-probability nucleotide sequences to deal with suspected cross-contamination and a sequencing artifact. For each public chain, a later analysis derived a clonal expansion index from normalized ranks of inferred template counts within each repertoire. In a later analysis, generation probabilities were computed with a VDJ recombination model fitted to out-of-frame rearrangements, and the resulting probabilities were checked against IGoR. In a later analysis, hypergeometric tests were used to score TCR-TCR, TCR-HLA and TCR-CMV co-occurrence, with a repertoire-size bias correction applied to TCR pairs. In a later analysis, false discovery rates were estimated by permuting HLA or CMV assignments 20 times. A later analysis grouped co-occurring TCRs with DBSCAN, adding TCRdist sequence similarity when clustering within HLA-allele-positive subsets. Repertoires with fewer than 30,000 or more than 120,000 public chains, plus five repertoires with anomalous nucleotide sharing, were excluded from co-occurrence clustering. Imported from immuneACCESS, the table was reduced by TCRdb to in-frame sequences with V and J called. These copies leave out some clones; in studies compared against another copy, an unresolved V gene accounts for under half, and the cause of the remainder is not known. The V and J calls and clone size were taken over from that table, and D and trimming were inferred from the DNA. In this sample the table shows 100,000 to 150,000 clones, roughly four fifths of which occur a single time. The ten largest clones take up around 1.8% of the sample.

Of note for this clone: Its antigen is still unknown. Qualities for individual bases were not recorded, and no much larger clone is one base off.

General findings and caveats noted by the study authors: In both the original and validation cohorts, the classifier was reported to diagnose cytomegalovirus status with high specificity and sensitivity. In vitro tests confirmed that a few of the cytomegalovirus-associated TCR beta chains recognize cytomegalovirus antigens. In a later analysis, some 18,000 TCR beta sequences were associated with specific HLA alleles at a false discovery rate of 0.05. Immune exposure information for the cohort was limited to CMV serostatus. The sequencing pipeline was judged likely to have produced a cluster of highly shared sequence variants as a technical artifact. The authors suggested that the approach could potentially be extended to other disease states and immunological phenotypes. A further reported finding was that TCR beta sequences accurately predicted the HLA-A and HLA-B alleles for most subjects in the first cohort. Because counts were too low, about 18 rarely observed V segments, including chromosome 9 orphons, were excluded from the earlier analysis of 500 to 700 of the donors. Sequencing depth was assumed to be roughly uniform across donors in the presence/absence analyses, though that assumption may not hold. In a later genetic analysis, a missense DCLRE1C variant was associated with V-gene and J-gene trimming of TCR beta chains, and the association was replicated in an independent cohort. In an earlier analysis of some 500 of the donors, most TCR beta V segments appeared in productive rearrangements about 87% or about 30% of the time, broadly matching IMGT annotations. A total of about 150 TCR beta chains were listed by the study as associated with cytomegalovirus. According to a later genetic analysis, donors in an Asian-associated ancestry cluster had fewer N-insertions in productive TCRs than the roughly 660-donor mean. Correlated functional status among segregating V segments might reflect linkage disequilibrium, but an unknown experimental factor could not be ruled out. HLA typing was unavailable for some donors at each locus, so association tests used only the typed subset. Assigning TCR associations to individual alleles was difficult when HLA alleles, especially DR and DQ, strongly co-occurred. A later analysis found that most CMV-associated TCR beta chains appeared HLA-restricted, with HLA associations seemingly driven largely by CMV exposure. According to a later analysis, TCR association rates differed among HLA loci, with DRB1 alleles showing the most associated TCRs and HLA-C alleles showing the fewest. Most TCR sequences were observed very rarely across donors, whereas some public TCRs were present in many individuals. According to a later analysis, parvovirus B19, influenza, CMV and Epstein-Barr virus appeared linked to several top co-occurrence clusters. In a later analysis, HLA-associated TCR beta chains were found to be more clonally expanded and to have lower generation probabilities than equally common non-associated chains. This cohort had only TCR beta chains sequenced, and the lack of alpha or paired-chain data limited which features could be detected.

Material: PBMCs. The origin of this receptor is a woman in her 50s in good health and CMV-seronegative.

The CDR3 has the sequence CASSLQARRNEQYF. The sequenced DNA: TGTGCCAGCAGTTTACAGGCCCGCAGGAACGAGCAGTACTTC. The chain joins TRBV28 to TRBJ2-7; the D gene is not confidently resolved. The junction carries 13 bases between V and J, which are trimmed by 2 bases and 5 bases respectively. Inclusive of the bounding cysteine and phenylalanine, the CDR3 is 14 residues long. CDR3 DNA is the only sequence kept; it has 42 bases, read in frame from the first base. Reading the germline V gene gives CDR1 MDHEN and CDR2 SYDVKM.